Listed below are T cell receptor beta chains from one sample, sequenced in a study of blood T cell repertoires in COVID-19. TCRdb's table, derived via immunoSEQ multiplex PCR, lists solely in-frame clones and lacks some. The repertoire consists of 300,000 to 400,000 clones, with approximately 85% occurring once and the leading ten covering around 7.2%. The sample consisted of peripheral blood. Receptors were obtained from a human donor in a cohort sampled during active COVID-19. Each CDR3 is given with its conserved first and last residue.

V gene,CDR3 protein
TRBV7-9,CASSLARPRDRGHHYGYTF
TRBV15,CATSRVDRGYEQYF
TRBV3-1/TRBV3-2,CASSLRTGRGRTEAFF
TRBV7-3,CASSQKKDREVDSTDTQYF
TRBV5-4,CASMEGASGSGNTIYF
TRBV6-5,CASVAGNQETQYF
TRBV9,CASSVAPSGGVNIQYF
TRBV29-1,CSVVSPLLSRYGYTF
TRBV10-3,CAISESGQGGSGYTF
TRBV19,CASSMGPAGGRGDTQYF
TRBV11-3,CASSLKGTSGTDTQYF
TRBV2,CASSTSDRYSNQPQHF
TRBV12-3/TRBV12-4,CASSFGTEAFF
TRBV5-1,CASSLSGTGGSDYGYTF
TRBV5-5,CASSEGLQGVQPQHF
TRBV29-1,CGGAWSSGNTIYF
TRBV7-7,CASSLEEGSNTGELFF
TRBV29-1,CSTAGHTVNTEAFF
TRBV29-1,CSADRMNTEAFF
TRBV29-1,CSVRTGGNQPQHF
TRBV5-4,CASGDRGLEQFF
TRBV5-6,CASSSLSWASGGFDEQYF
TRBV7-3,CASSLSRDTEAFF
TRBV5-4,CASSFIQGLGEQYF
TRBV7-2,CASSLRLAKETQYF
TRBV9,CASSPSGGLLGGNTIYF
TRBV12-3/TRBV12-4,CASSIGQATEAFF
TRBV14,CASSRGGTYTQYF
TRBV2,CASRRTGTDTQYF
TRBV18,CASSPQESVDEQYF
TRBV20-1,CSASNGNRGAEQYF
TRBV27,CASSPLLAEITDTQYF
TRBV29-1,CSVGQDGGELFF
TRBV9,CASSVGQGAAGYTF
TRBV29-1,CSAAKSPNQPQHF
TRBV25-1,CASSESTSGGSRSYEQYF
TRBV6-4,CASSDGQGTGELFF
TRBV29-1,CSVKAPGRYEQYF
TRBV5-4,CASSLGTGIPHNSPLHF
TRBV5-6,CASSLGISYGGTLYNEQFF
TRBV4-1,CASSQRTFSYEQYF
TRBV10-3,CAIRTDGGNEQFF
TRBV15,CATSRGATRSADTQYF